Below, 8 T cell receptor beta chains from the same sample are listed, as sequenced in a study of radiation and T cells in renal cell carcinoma. Some clones are missing from TCRdb's copy, which holds only in-frame ones; the method was immunoSEQ multiplex PCR. The sample yields about 160,000 clones, about 88% seen once. Described time point: baseline pretreatment blood. The treatment was: 15 Gy SBRT to primary tumor, nephrectomy 4 weeks later. Sample: blood, taken from a patient whose treatment included radiotherapy and nephrectomy. The receptors were gathered from an older woman with renal cell carcinoma.

This chain connects TRBV19 to TRBJ2-3; 7 bases map to TRBD2. The CDR3 runs to 14 residues. J lost 2 bases, V lost 6 bases, and 5 bases had no gene match. CDR1 is LNHDA, CDR2 SQIVND, per germline (reference sequence). DNA of the CDR3: TGTGCCAGTAGCGGGGGGTCTCACACAGATACGCAGTATTTT. Its translation: CASSGGSHTDTQYF.

This clone turned up a few times. The V call is TRBV19, the J call TRBJ1-1, with a possible D match to TRBD1 (6 bases). Per the germline V gene, CDR1 is LNHDA and CDR2 is SQIVND (reference sequence). The V end was cut by 3 bases, the J end by 5 bases, with 10 bases between. The CDR3 loop spans 13 amino acids. In DNA form, the CDR3 reads TGTGCCAGTAGTATCGGTAGGGGGACTGAAGCTTTCTTT. Translated: CASSIGRGTEAFF.

The CDR3 nucleotides read TGTGCCAGCAGCGCAGTGGGTGTCGCTGAAGCTTTCTTT. Residues: CASSAVGVAEAFF. The chain recombines TRBV9 with TRBJ1-1; D is uncertain. The CDR3 has 13 amino acids. V was clipped by 3 bases and J by 6 bases, with 12 bases between them. The germline gives CDR1 SGDLS, CDR2 YYNGEE.

This sequence joins TRBV19 and TRBJ1-2; 8 bases map to TRBD1. Germline V gene sequence: CDR1 LNHDA, CDR2 SQIVND (reference sequence). The CDR3 runs to 14 residues. V dropped 4 bases and J dropped 4; count of bases not matched to a gene: 5. The CDR3 region has the DNA TGTGCCAGTAGTACCGGGACAGGAGTCTATGGCTACACCTTC. Protein sequence: CASSTGTGVYGYTF. Full variable domain (rest looked up from reference TRBV19 and TRBJ1-2): DGGITQSPKYLFRKEGQNVTLSCEQNLNHDAMYWYRQDPGQGLRLIYYSQIVNDFQKGDIAEGYSVSREKKESFPLTVTSAQKNPTAFYLCASSTGTGVYGYTFGSGTRLTVV.

J is TRBJ2-7 and V is TRBV9; TRBD1 aligns across 7 bases. Trimming removed 4 bases from V and 5 bases from J; junction bases left unmatched: 6. CDR1 and CDR2 from the germline V gene are SGDLS and YYNGEE. The CDR3 sequence is 13 residues long. In DNA form, the CDR3 reads TGTGCCAGCAGCACCCGACAGGGCGACGAGCAGTACTTC. Translating gives CASSTRQGDEQYF. Using reference TRBV9 and TRBJ2-7 for the parts outside the CDR3, the full variable domain is DSGVTQTPKHLITATGQRVTLRCSPRSGDLSVYWYQQSLDQGLQFLIQYYNGEERAKGNILERFSAQQFPDLHSELNLSSLELGDSALYFCASSTRQGDEQYFGPGTRLTVT.

This clone appeared a single time. The chain couples TRBV19 to TRBJ1-1; the D gene is possibly TRBD1 (6 bases). V was cut by 3 bases and J by 0 bases, with 8 bases left in between. This CDR3 has 14 residues. The germline gives CDR1 LNHDA, CDR2 SQIVND (reference sequence). The CDR3 sequence is CASSIQGLNTEAFF. In nucleotides, the CDR3 is TGTGCCAGTAGTATTCAGGGGTTGAACACTGAAGCTTTCTTT.

V gene TRBV11-3 combines with J gene TRBJ2-1; 10 nucleotides align to TRBD1. Germline V gene lookup returns CDR1 SGHNT and CDR2 YENEEA. This CDR3 has 15 amino acids. The V and J ends lost 3 bases and 5 bases, in that order; junction bases with no gene match: 4. CDR3 bases: TGTGCCAGCAGCTTGGGACAGGGGATGAACAATGAGCAGTTCTTC. Amino acids: CASSLGQGMNNEQFF.

The rearrangement links TRBV5-1 to TRBJ2-7; either TRBD1 or TRBD2 may fit D (7 bases each). Germline V gives CDR1 SGHRS, CDR2 YFSETQ. The CDR3 is 15 residues long. V was cut by 4 bases and J by 3 bases, with 17 bases left in between. The CDR3 DNA sequence: TGCGCCAGCAGCCTTACCCAGGGGGGGTACTACGAGCAGTACTTC. This gives the protein CASSLTQGGYYEQYF.